This T cell receptor (beta chain) was identified in a study of T cells after yellow fever vaccination. About the research overall: Preparation used SMART-Seq v4 Ultra Low Input for the low-cell-number fractions.

5'RACE template switching produced TCR cDNA carrying a universal primer site and UMIs. Each CDR3 protein gets one entry after TCRdb re-called the 5' RACE reads with MiXCR. This table holds 200,000 to 300,000 distinct CDR3 sequences, about 7% found once. This clonotype was observed many times. The sample in question was CD4+ T cells sorted from PBMCs, obtained 15 days after the yellow fever booster vaccination. The clonotype was recovered from a man younger than 45 who received the YFV17D yellow fever vaccine.

Here the CDR3 DNA reads TGTGCCTGGAGCGGACTAGCGGTAAACATTCAGTACTTC. Translation: CAWSGLAVNIQYF. The chain employs TRBV30 and TRBJ2-4; TRBD2 aligns across 10 bases. J was trimmed by 6 bases and V by 3 bases; bases with no gene match: 2. Per the germline V gene, CDR1 is GTSNPN and CDR2 is SVGIG (reference sequence). This CDR3 comprises 13 residues.